This paragraph covers one T cell receptor (beta chain) sequence. What it binds is unknown. The data were obtained in a study of T cells after posttransplantation cyclophosphamide. Notes on the study in general: Later post-transplant blood repertoires were often dominated by donor CD8+ memory clones. TRB clonality was highly associated with recipient CMV seropositivity and reactivation.

Sequencing used immunoSEQ multiplex PCR; TCRdb keeps in-frame clones, though not all of them. The sample carries over 15,000 clones, around 87% recorded once. Methotrexate plus calcineurin inhibitor accompanied controls' myeloablative marrow transplants; sampling was 1 year later. This specimen consisted of PBMCs, obtained after an allogeneic stem cell transplant with a calcineurin inhibitor and methotrexate. The clonotype was recovered from a male patient aged 50 to 59 who received an allogeneic stem cell transplant from an unrelated donor, was CMV-positive, and had chronic GVHD only. These T cells may partly come from the graft donor.

For the CDR3, the DNA is TGCGCCAGCAGTTGGACAGGGGTGGGGGATACGCAGTATTTT. Residues: CASSWTGVGDTQYF. The J gene is TRBJ2-3, the V gene TRBV5-1; TRBD1 agrees at 9 bases. The V and J ends lost 5 bases and 6 bases, in that order; junction bases with no gene match: 7. This CDR3 is built from 14 residues. In germline, CDR1 is SGHRS, CDR2 YFSETQ. Looking up the rest from reference TRBV5-1 and TRBJ2-3 gives the full variable domain: KAGVTQTPRYLIKTRGQQVTLSCSPISGHRSVSWYQQTPGQGLQFLFEYFSETQRNKGNFPGRFSGRQFSNSRSEMNVSTLELGDSALYLCASSWTGVGDTQYFGPGTRLTVL.